This is a list of T cell receptor beta chains from one sample in a study of cytomegalovirus exposure and HLA in healthy donors. TCRdb's copy holds only in-frame clones and misses some; the assay was immunoSEQ multiplex PCR. The data hold approximately 130,000 clones, with 50% to 75% observed a single time. Sequenced sample: PBMCs. These TCRs come from a woman aged 40 to 50 in good health and CMV-seronegative. Each CDR3 is given with its conserved first and last residue. The order of the fields is V gene, clone size, D gene, J gene, CDR3 protein, CDR3 DNA. A D gene is named only where the DNA matches it firmly. The listing skips clone size in some rows; elsewhere it reads once, few, many or a size class.

>TRBV5-1|.|TRBD2|TRBJ2-3
CASSSPTSSDTQYF
TGCGCCAGCAGCTCACCGACTAGCTCGGATACGCAGTATTTT
>TRBV28|few|TRBD1|TRBJ1-4
CASSPRGLDEKLFF
TGTGCCAGCAGTCCCAGGGGGCTAGATGAAAAACTGTTTTTT
>TRBV27|.|TRBD2|TRBJ2-2
CASIPRGLAGNTGELFF
TGTGCCAGCATCCCGAGGGGACTAGCGGGGAACACCGGGGAGCTGTTTTTT
>TRBV6-5|few|TRBD1|TRBJ1-1
CASSLDRVTNTEAFF
TGTGCCAGCAGTCTAGACAGGGTAACGAACACTGAAGCTTTCTTT
>TRBV5-6|few|TRBD2|TRBJ2-5
CASSPAGKYQETQYF
TGTGCCAGCAGCCCAGCGGGGAAGTACCAAGAGACCCAGTACTTC
>TRBV18|.|.|TRBJ1-1
CASSPSGGQTEAFF
TGTGCCAGCTCACCTTCCGGAGGGCAAACTGAAGCTTTCTTT
>TRBV6-1|.|.|TRBJ1-2
CASRETVNYGYTF
TGTGCCAGCAGGGAGACCGTGAACTATGGCTACACCTTC
>TRBV7-3|.|.|TRBJ2-6
CASSPGGTVTGANVLTF
TGTGCCAGCAGCCCTGGGGGGACTGTGACTGGGGCCAACGTCCTGACTTTC
>TRBV7-9|.|TRBD1|TRBJ1-2
CASSSAGTENYGYTF
TGTGCCAGCAGCTCCGCCGGGACAGAGAACTATGGCTACACCTTC
>TRBV28|.|.|TRBJ1-1
CASAGAQYVDTEAFF
TGTGCCAGCGCGGGGGCTCAATATGTAGACACTGAAGCTTTCTTT
>TRBV28|.|.|TRBJ1-6
CASSSHGDSPLHF
TGTGCCAGCAGTTCCCACGGGGATTCACCCCTCCACTTT
>TRBV27|few|TRBD1|TRBJ1-2
CASSFGTGIGYTF
TGTGCCAGCAGTTTCGGGACAGGGATTGGCTACACCTTC
>TRBV18|once|TRBD1|TRBJ1-1
CASSPGQPVTEAFF
TGTGCCAGCTCACCGGGACAGCCTGTCACTGAAGCTTTCTTT
>TRBV4-1|.|.|TRBJ1-2
CASSQDARENYGYTF
TGCGCCAGCAGCCAAGATGCCAGGGAAAACTATGGCTACACCTTC
>TRBV5-4|.|TRBD1|TRBJ2-2
CASSSLTGFANTGELFF
TGTGCCAGCAGCTCACTGACAGGGTTCGCGAACACCGGGGAGCTGTTTTTT